This T cell receptor (beta chain) was identified during a study of blood T cell repertoires in COVID-19. On the study more broadly: From the United States, Italy and Spain came samples of acute and convalescent COVID-19.

Donors were grouped by their self-reported clinical history. Source study methods: For nucleated cells, counts were estimated from reference gene primer amplification. The method was immunoSEQ multiplex PCR; TCRdb's version includes in-frame clones alone and lacks a portion of them. V, J and clone size reflect that table, while D and trimming were determined from the DNA. The sample yields around 150,000 clones, just under 85% seen once. The CDR3 sequence is 14 residues long. The germline gives CDR1 SGHRS, CDR2 YFSETQ. V shed 0 bases and J 3 bases; nucleotides not matched to a gene: 3. The sequence was collected from a woman aged 40 to 55 who had recovered from COVID-19. The chain joins TRBV5-1 to TRBJ2-7, with 7 bases fitting TRBD1. Sequencing was done on a sample of PBMCs or T cells enriched from blood (not recorded which). The CDR3, as DNA: TGCGCCAGCAGCTTGGAGGGGACAGTCTACGAGCAGTACTTC. As protein: CASSLEGTVYEQYF.